Each of the 28 T cell receptor beta chains below was sequenced from the same sample in a study of T cell responses to AZD1222 COVID-19 vaccine. Assay: immunoSEQ multiplex PCR; the TCRdb copy retains only in-frame clones and omits some. The top ten clones hold around 1% of a sample with 180,000 or so clones, approximately 94% of them seen once. The sequencing used peripheral blood, collected 28 days after the second AZD1222 dose. The receptors originated from an adult who received the AZD1222 COVID-19 vaccine.

The chain uses TRBV5-1 and TRBJ2-3; a weak D match, TRBD2 (6 bases). Trimming removed 0 bases at V and 2 bases at J, with 10 bases between. The V gene's germline CDR1 is SGHRS and CDR2 YFSETQ. The CDR3 spans 15 residues. Here the CDR3 reads CASSLGGEVTDTQYF. The CDR3 nucleotides read TGCGCCAGCAGCTTGGGCGGGGAGGTCACAGATACGCAGTATTTT.

CDR3 coding DNA: TGTGCCAGCAGCCGGACTGCGGGGGGCGTTACTGAAGCTTTCTTT. Protein sequence: CASSRTAGGVTEAFF. This chain joins TRBV7-9 and TRBJ1-1; TRBD1 might be the D (6 bases). V was pared by 5 bases and J by 5 bases, with 18 bases between. In germline, CDR1 is SEHNR, CDR2 FQNEAQ (reference sequence). The CDR3 loop spans 15 amino acids.

The chain links TRBV6-6 to TRBJ1-2; 10 nucleotides line up with TRBD1. Germline V gives CDR1 MNHNY, CDR2 SVGAGI (reference sequence). Trimming removed 0 bases from V and 8 bases from J; junction bases left unmatched: 6. This CDR3 is 15 amino acids long. The CDR3 region is CASSYSVGTGDGYTF. CDR3 coding DNA: TGTGCCAGCAGTTACTCGGTCGGGACAGGGGACGGCTACACCTTC.

The V call is TRBV11-2, the J call TRBJ1-2, with D unresolved. V was clipped by 5 bases and J by 5 bases, with 21 bases between them. Germline V gene sequence: CDR1 SGHAT, CDR2 FQNNGV. The CDR3 sequence is 16 residues long. CDR3 coding DNA: TGTGCCAGCAGCCCCATTGGGAGGACCGAACGTTATGGCTACACCTTC. Translated: CASSPIGRTERYGYTF.

V usage is TRBV6-2 or TRBV6-3 and J usage is TRBJ2-2; 7 bases fit TRBD2. Looked up from germline, CDR1 is MNHEY and CDR2 is SVGEGT. Trimming at V came to 6 bases and at J to 5 bases, leaving 12 bases not matched to a gene. The CDR3 runs to 16 residues. In nucleotides, the CDR3 is TGTGCCAGCAGCCAATCCAGGGAGGGTTGGACCGGGGAGCTGTTTTTT. Translated: CASSQSREGWTGELFF.

The chain uses TRBV19 and TRBJ1-2; tentative D call: TRBD1 (5 bases). In germline, CDR1 is LNHDA, CDR2 SQIVND (reference sequence). Trimming took 1 base from V and 6 from J, leaving 15 bases between them. The CDR3 has 15 residues. The CDR3 region is CASSIANARGHGYTF. The CDR3 DNA follows: TGTGCCAGTAGTATAGCCAACGCACGGGGACATGGCTACACCTTC.

The V and J genes are TRBV19 and TRBJ1-1; D ambiguous. V dropped 6 bases and J dropped 0 bases, with 23 bases sitting between them. CDR1 LNHDA and CDR2 SQIVND come from the germline V gene (reference sequence). This CDR3 is built from 18 residues. CDR3 in amino acids: CASRADQTGSPLNTEAFF. The CDR3 nucleotides are TGTGCCAGTAGGGCGGACCAGACCGGATCCCCACTGAACACTGAAGCTTTCTTT. The full variable domain, with the rest looked up from reference TRBV19 and TRBJ1-1, is DGGITQSPKYLFRKEGQNVTLSCEQNLNHDAMYWYRQDPGQGLRLIYYSQIVNDFQKGDIAEGYSVSREKKESFPLTVTSAQKNPTAFYLCASRADQTGSPLNTEAFFGQGTRLTVV.

The table lists this clone with a count of one. The genes are TRBV2 and TRBJ1-1; the D gene is possibly TRBD1 (5 bases). Trimming removed 6 bases from V and 8 bases from J, with 13 bases in between. Germline CDR1 is SNHLY and CDR2 is FYNNEI. CDR3 length equals 12 residues. CDR3 DNA sequence: TGTGCCAGCAGCTTCCAGGGAATCGAAGCTTTCTTT. This sequence encodes CASSFQGIEAFF. Full variable domain (remainder filled in from reference TRBV2 and TRBJ1-1): EPEVTQTPSHQVTQMGQEVILRCVPISNHLYFYWYRQILGQKVEFLVSFYNNEISEKSEIFDDQFSVERPDGSNFTLKIRSTKLEDSAMYFCASSFQGIEAFFGQGTRLTVV.

The CDR3, as DNA: TGTGCCAGCAGCTTGGTCGGCGCCAGTAATCAGCCCCAGCATTTT. Translated, it gives CASSLVGASNQPQHF. The chain couples TRBV7-2 to TRBJ1-5; D unresolved. This CDR3 is built from 15 residues. The V gene lost 3 bases and the J gene lost 4 bases, with 13 bases spanning the gap. Germline V gene data show CDR1 as SGHTA and CDR2 as FQGNSA.

The sample holds one count of this clone. V and J are TRBV29-1 and TRBJ1-1, with 8 bases identical to TRBD1. The trim removed 7 bases at V and 6 bases at J, leaving 10 bases unmatched. The CDR3 runs 13 residues. CDR1 SQVTM and CDR2 ANQGSEA come from the germline V gene. In DNA form, the CDR3 reads TGCAGCGCCCTAAGACAGGGGATGGCTGAAGCTTTCTTT. It is translated as CSALRQGMAEAFF.

This chain links TRBV6-5 with TRBJ1-2, with D perhaps matching TRBD1 (5 bases). CDR1 MNHEY and CDR2 SVGAGI come from the germline V gene. The V end lost 0 bases, the J end lost 4 bases, and 15 bases lay between the germline ends. The CDR3 runs 16 residues. As DNA, the CDR3 is TGTGCCAGCAGTTACTCGTCAGGGCCGAGGGCCTATGGCTACACCTTC. Its protein product is CASSYSSGPRAYGYTF.

The chain employs TRBV11-1 and TRBJ2-7; D remains ambiguous. The CDR3 loop spans 14 amino acids. Trimming pared 3 bases from V and 0 bases from J, leaving 9 bases between. CDR1 is SGHAT, CDR2 FQDESV, per germline (reference sequence). The CDR3 loop reads CASSFSLPSYEQYF. DNA for the CDR3: TGTGCCAGCAGCTTTTCTTTACCCTCCTACGAGCAGTACTTC.

This clone was observed a single time. This chain links TRBV27 with TRBJ1-4; the match to TRBD1 covers 7 bases. The ends lost 6 bases at V and 2 bases at J; junction bases unmatched: 3. Germline assignment: CDR1 MNHEY and CDR2 SMNVEV (reference sequence). The length of the CDR3 is 14 residues. The DNA for the CDR3 is TGTGCCAGCAGCAAACAGGGGACTAATGAAAAACTGTTTTTT. This codes for CASSKQGTNEKLFF.

The chain carries TRBV7-6 and TRBJ1-1; D not resolved. The CDR3 covers 13 residues. Trimming left V 2 bases short and J 0 bases short, with 4 bases between. Per the germline V gene, CDR1 is SGHVS and CDR2 is FNYEAQ. As DNA, the CDR3 is TGTGCCAGCAGCTTAACCGTGAACACTGAAGCTTTCTTT. It specifies CASSLTVNTEAFF.

J is TRBJ2-5 and V is TRBV5-1, with 16 bases that match TRBD2. Germline CDR1 SGHRS, CDR2 YFSETQ. The ends lost 0 bases at V and 9 bases at J; junction bases unmatched: 8. The CDR3 is made up of 17 amino acids. CDR3 DNA: TGCGCCAGCAGCTTGGCCTCGGGACTAGCGGGGGGGCGGGCCCAGTACTTC. Protein product: CASSLASGLAGGRAQYF.

V gene TRBV2 combines with J gene TRBJ1-5; 8 nucleotides line up with TRBD1. V was pared by 7 bases and J by 1 base, with 12 bases of the junction left unmatched. In germline, CDR1 is SNHLY, CDR2 FYNNEI. This CDR3 comprises 17 residues. The CDR3: CASTSRTGRGSNQPQHF. The CDR3 DNA is TGTGCCAGCACCTCAAGGACAGGGAGGGGGAGCAATCAGCCCCAGCATTTT.

The CDR3 bases are TGTGCCAGCAGCCCGGGGCGGGGGTTTATCACTGAAGCTTTCTTT. As protein: CASSPGRGFITEAFF. The chain joins TRBV28 to TRBJ1-1, with D perhaps TRBD1 (5 bases). This CDR3 contains 15 residues. With 6 bases removed from V and 4 bases from J, the gap between germline ends came to 18 bases. Germline V CDR1 and CDR2: MDHEN, SYDVKM.

The V gene is TRBV6-6, the J gene TRBJ2-2; unclear D gene. The germline CDR1 and CDR2 sequences are MNHNY and SVGAGI (reference sequence). The CDR3 runs 14 residues. Trimming pared 8 bases from V and 6 bases from J, leaving 16 bases between. Here the CDR3 DNA reads TGTGCCAGCCGGTGGTCCATCCTTCCCGGGGAGCTGTTTTTT. It specifies CASRWSILPGELFF.

The V gene is TRBV7-9, the J gene TRBJ1-1; D possibly corresponds to TRBD1 (6 bases). This CDR3 region has 15 residues. CDR1 and CDR2 from the germline V gene are SEHNR and FQNEAQ (reference sequence). V was pared by 3 bases and J by 11 bases, with 22 bases between. The CDR3 loop is CASSFPRGQGRMAFF. The CDR3 coding sequence is TGTGCCAGCAGCTTCCCCCGGGGGCAGGGAAGGATGGCTTTCTTT.

CDR3 protein: CASKRGEGEKLFF. The CDR3 region has the DNA TGCGCCAGCAAGCGGGGAGAGGGTGAAAAACTGTTTTTT. The chain employs TRBV10-2 and TRBJ1-4; D remains ambiguous. The CDR3 length is 13 residues. Trimming stripped 7 bases from V and 7 bases from J, with 13 bases between. Looked up from germline, CDR1 is WSHSY and CDR2 is SAAADI.

The rearrangement links TRBV6-5 to TRBJ2-1; a weak D match, TRBD2 (7 bases). Trimming took off 7 bases at V and 10 bases at J, with 20 bases between the two ends. CDR1 is MNHEY and CDR2 is SVGAGI in the germline V gene. There are 14 residues in the CDR3. The CDR3 DNA reads as TGTGCCAGCATTCACATAGGGGGGGCGGGGGAGCAGTTCTTC. Translated, it gives CASIHIGGAGEQFF.

V and J are TRBV29-1 and TRBJ1-4, with D possibly TRBD1 on 5 matching bases. The CDR3 is made up of 14 amino acids. Germline CDR1 reads SQVTM; CDR2 reads ANQGSEA. The V end lost 7 bases, the J end lost 0 bases, and 12 bases lay between the germline ends. CDR3 coding DNA: TGCAGCGGTCAGGGTGGTTCAACTAATGAAAAACTGTTTTTT. It is translated as CSGQGGSTNEKLFF.

This chain links TRBV7-3 with TRBJ2-3, with a weak D call TRBD2 (7 bases). There are 15 residues in the CDR3. CDR1 is SGHTA and CDR2 is FQGTGA in the germline V gene. The V end was cut by 5 bases, the J end by 6 bases, with 18 bases between. The CDR3 sequence: CASSHSGGYGDTQYF. The CDR3 coding sequence is TGTGCCAGCAGCCATTCGGGGGGCTACGGGGATACGCAGTATTTT. The variable domain in full, with the rest retrieved from reference TRBV7-3 and TRBJ2-3, is GAGVSQTPSNKVTEKGKYVELRCDPISGHTALYWYRQSLGQGPEFLIYFQGTGAADDSGLPNDRFFAVRPEGSVSTLKIQRTERGDSAVYLCASSHSGGYGDTQYFGPGTRLTVL.

CDR3 amino acids: CASRVQVTGELFF. CDR3 coding DNA: TGTGCCAGCAGGGTACAGGTCACCGGGGAGCTGTTTTTT. The rearrangement joins TRBV12-3 or TRBV12-4 to TRBJ2-2; possibly TRBD1 for D (5 bases). This CDR3 comprises 13 residues. V was pared by 6 bases and J by 4 bases, with 9 bases between.

V is TRBV5-1 and J is TRBJ2-5; D not certain. The CDR3 loop spans 16 amino acids. Trimming cost V 0 bases and J 2 bases, with 14 bases left between them. CDR1 SGHRS and CDR2 YFSETQ come from the germline V gene. CDR3 in amino acids: CASSLGGTAAQETQYF. Written as DNA, the CDR3 is TGCGCCAGCAGCTTGGGCGGTACGGCGGCGCAAGAGACCCAGTACTTC.

The gene calls are TRBV6-5 and TRBJ1-2, with a possible D match to TRBD1 (6 bases). This CDR3 is built from 15 residues. Germline V gene sequence: CDR1 MNHEY, CDR2 SVGAGI. Trimming removed 0 bases at V and 5 bases at J, with 13 bases between. The CDR3 sequence: CASSYSMGGGYGYTF. The CDR3 nucleotides are TGTGCCAGCAGTTACTCGATGGGGGGCGGATATGGCTACACCTTC.

The J gene is TRBJ2-1, the V gene TRBV10-1, with D perhaps assigned TRBD1 or TRBD2 (5 bases each). Germline CDR1 is WNHNN and CDR2 is SYGVQD (reference sequence). V gave up 2 bases and J gave up 7 bases, with 15 bases separating them. The length of the CDR3 is 15 residues. DNA of the CDR3: TGCGCCAGCAGTGAGGGGACCCCGGCCGGGAATGAGCAGTTCTTC. It is translated as CASSEGTPAGNEQFF.

The chain is built from TRBV23-1 and TRBJ2-3; maybe TRBD2 (7 bases). TRBV23-1 counts as an open reading frame of uncertain function. The V and J ends lost 0 bases and 4 bases respectively, with 14 bases between them. CDR3 length: 16 residues. The DNA for the CDR3 is TGCGCCAGCAGTCAATCGAGGGGGGGGCCCCCAGATACGCAGTATTTT. It yields the protein CASSQSRGGPPDTQYF.